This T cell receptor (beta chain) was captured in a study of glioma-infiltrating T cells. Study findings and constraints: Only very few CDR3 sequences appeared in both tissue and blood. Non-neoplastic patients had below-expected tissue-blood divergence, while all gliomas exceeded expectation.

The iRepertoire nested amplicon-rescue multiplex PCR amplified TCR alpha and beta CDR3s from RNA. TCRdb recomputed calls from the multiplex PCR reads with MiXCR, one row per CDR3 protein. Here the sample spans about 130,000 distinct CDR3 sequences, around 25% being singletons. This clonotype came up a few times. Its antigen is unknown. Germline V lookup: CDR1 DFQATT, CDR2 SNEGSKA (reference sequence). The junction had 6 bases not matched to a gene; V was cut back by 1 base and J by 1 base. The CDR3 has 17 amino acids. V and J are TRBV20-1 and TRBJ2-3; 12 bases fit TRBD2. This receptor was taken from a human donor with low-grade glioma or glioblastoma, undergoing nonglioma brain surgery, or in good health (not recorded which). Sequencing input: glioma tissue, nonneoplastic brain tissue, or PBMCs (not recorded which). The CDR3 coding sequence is TGCAGTGCTAGAGGGGGATCTAGCGGGGGGGGCACAGATACGCAGTATTTT. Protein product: CSARGGSSGGGTDTQYF.